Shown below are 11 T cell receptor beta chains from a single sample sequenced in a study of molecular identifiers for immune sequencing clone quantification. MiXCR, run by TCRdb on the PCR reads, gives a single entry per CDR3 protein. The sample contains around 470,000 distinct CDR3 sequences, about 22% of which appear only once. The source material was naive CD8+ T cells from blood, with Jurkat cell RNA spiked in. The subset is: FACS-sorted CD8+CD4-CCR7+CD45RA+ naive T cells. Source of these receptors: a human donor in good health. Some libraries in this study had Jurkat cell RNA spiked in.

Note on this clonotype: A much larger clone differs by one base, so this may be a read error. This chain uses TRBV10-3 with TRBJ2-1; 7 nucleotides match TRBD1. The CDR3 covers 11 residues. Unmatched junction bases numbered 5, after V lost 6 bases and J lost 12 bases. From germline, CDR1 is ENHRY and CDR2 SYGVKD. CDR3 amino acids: CAIRQGHGQFF. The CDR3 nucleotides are TGTGCCATCAGACAGGGGCATGGGCAGTTCTTC.

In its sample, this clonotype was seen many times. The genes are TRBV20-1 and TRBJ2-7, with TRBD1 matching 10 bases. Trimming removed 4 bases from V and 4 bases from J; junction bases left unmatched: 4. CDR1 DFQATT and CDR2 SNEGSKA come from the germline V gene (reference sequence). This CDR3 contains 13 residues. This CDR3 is CSAIPGQGYEQYF. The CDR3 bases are TGCAGTGCTATTCCGGGACAGGGGTACGAGCAGTACTTC.

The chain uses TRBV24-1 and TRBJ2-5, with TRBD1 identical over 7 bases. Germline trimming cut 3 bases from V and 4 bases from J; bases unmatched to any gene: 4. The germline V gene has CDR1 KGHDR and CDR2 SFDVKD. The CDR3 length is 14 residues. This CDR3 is CATSDPGQPETQYF. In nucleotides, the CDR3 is TGTGCCACCAGTGATCCGGGACAGCCAGAGACCCAGTACTTC.

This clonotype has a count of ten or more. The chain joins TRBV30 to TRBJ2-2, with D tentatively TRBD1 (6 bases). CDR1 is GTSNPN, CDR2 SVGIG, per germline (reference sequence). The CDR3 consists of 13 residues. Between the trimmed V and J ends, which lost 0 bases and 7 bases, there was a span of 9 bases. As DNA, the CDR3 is TGTGCCTGGAGTGTATCAGGGGTCGGGGAGCTGTTTTTT. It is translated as CAWSVSGVGELFF.

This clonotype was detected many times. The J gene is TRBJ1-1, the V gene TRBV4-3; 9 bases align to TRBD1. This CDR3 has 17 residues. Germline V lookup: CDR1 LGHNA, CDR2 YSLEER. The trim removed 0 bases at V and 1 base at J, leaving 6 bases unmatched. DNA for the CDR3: TGCGCCAGCAGCCAAGATAGAACAGGGGGCCAGAACACTGAAGCTTTCTTT. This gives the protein CASSQDRTGGQNTEAFF.

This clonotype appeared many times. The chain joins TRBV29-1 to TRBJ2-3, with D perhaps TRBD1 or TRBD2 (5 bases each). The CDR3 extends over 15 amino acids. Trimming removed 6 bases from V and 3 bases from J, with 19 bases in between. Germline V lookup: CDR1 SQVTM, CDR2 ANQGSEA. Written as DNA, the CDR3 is TGCAGCGTCGATACCACGGGGCGGGTGACAGATACGCAGTATTTT. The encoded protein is CSVDTTGRVTDTQYF.

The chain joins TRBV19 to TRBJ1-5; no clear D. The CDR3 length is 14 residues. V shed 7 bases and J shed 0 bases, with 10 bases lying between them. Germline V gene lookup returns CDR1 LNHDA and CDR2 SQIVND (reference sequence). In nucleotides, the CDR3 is TGTGCCAGTACTAGGACCGATAGCAATCAGCCCCAGCATTTT. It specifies CASTRTDSNQPQHF.

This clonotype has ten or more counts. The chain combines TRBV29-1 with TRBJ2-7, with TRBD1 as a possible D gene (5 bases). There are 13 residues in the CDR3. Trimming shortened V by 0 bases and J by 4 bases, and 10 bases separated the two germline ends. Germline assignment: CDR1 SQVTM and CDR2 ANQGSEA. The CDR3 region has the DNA TGCAGCGTTGAAGATCCTGACAGTTACGAGCAGTACTTC. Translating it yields CSVEDPDSYEQYF.

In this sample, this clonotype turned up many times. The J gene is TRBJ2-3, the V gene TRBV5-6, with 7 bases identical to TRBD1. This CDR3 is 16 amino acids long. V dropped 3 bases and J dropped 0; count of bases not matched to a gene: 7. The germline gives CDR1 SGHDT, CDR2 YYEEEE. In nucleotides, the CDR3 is TGTGCCAGCAGCTCGTGGTCAGGGGGAAGCACAGATACGCAGTATTTT. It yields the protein CASSSWSGGSTDTQYF. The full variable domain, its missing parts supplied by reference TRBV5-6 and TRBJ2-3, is DAGVTQSPTHLIKTRGQQVTLRCSPKSGHDTVSWYQQALGQGPQFIFQYYEEEERQRGNFPDRFSGHQFPNYSSELNVNALLLGDSALYLCASSSWSGGSTDTQYFGPGTRLTVL.

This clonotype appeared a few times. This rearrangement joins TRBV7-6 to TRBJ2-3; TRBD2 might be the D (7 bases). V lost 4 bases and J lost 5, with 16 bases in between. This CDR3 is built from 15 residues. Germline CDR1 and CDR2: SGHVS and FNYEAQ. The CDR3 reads CASSSLGGAIDTQYF. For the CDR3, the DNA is TGTGCCAGCAGCTCCCTGGGGGGGGCAATAGATACGCAGTATTTT.

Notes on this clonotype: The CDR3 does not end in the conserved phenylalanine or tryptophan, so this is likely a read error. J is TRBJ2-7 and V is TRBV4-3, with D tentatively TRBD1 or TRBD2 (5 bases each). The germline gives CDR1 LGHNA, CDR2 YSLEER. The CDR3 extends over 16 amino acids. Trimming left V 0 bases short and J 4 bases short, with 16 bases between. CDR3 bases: TGCGCCAGCAGCCAAGATTTAGCAGGGACCAGTTACGAGCAGTACCTC. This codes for CASSQDLAGTSYEQYL.